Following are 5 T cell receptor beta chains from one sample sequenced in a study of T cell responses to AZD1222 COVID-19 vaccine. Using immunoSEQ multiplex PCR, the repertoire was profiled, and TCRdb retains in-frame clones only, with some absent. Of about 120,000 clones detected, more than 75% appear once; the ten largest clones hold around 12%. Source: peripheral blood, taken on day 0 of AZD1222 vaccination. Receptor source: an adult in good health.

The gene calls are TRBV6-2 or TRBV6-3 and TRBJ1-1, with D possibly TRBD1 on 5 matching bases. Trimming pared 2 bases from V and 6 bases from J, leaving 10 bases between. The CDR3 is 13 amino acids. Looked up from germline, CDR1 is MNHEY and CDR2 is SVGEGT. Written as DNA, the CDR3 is TGTGCCAGCAGTTACACGAGAGGGGCTGAAGCTTTCTTT. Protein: CASSYTRGAEAFF.

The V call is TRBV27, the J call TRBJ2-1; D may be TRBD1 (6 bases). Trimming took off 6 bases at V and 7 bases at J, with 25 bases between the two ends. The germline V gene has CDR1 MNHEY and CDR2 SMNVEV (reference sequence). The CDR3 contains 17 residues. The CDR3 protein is CASRLNRHRQARNEQFF. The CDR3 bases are TGTGCCAGCAGGCTCAACCGGCATAGACAGGCTAGGAATGAGCAGTTCTTC.

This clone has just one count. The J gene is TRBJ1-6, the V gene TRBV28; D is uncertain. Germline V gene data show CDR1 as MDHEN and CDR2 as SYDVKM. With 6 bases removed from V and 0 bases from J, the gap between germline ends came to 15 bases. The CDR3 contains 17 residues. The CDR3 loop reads CASSLGKGSSYNSPLHF. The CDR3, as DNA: TGTGCCAGCAGCCTAGGGAAGGGTAGCTCCTATAATTCACCCCTCCACTTT.

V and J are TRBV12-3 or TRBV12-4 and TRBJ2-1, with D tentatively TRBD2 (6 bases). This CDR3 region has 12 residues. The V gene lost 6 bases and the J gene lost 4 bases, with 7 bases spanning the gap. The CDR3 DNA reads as TGTGCCAGCAGCGGGAGTTACAATGAGCAGTTCTTC. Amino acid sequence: CASSGSYNEQFF.

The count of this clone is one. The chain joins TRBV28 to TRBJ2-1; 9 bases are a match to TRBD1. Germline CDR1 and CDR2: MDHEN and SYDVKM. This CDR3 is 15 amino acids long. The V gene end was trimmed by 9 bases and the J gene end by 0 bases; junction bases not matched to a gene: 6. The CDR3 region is CASDRDRASYNEQFF. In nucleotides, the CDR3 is TGTGCCAGTGACCGGGACAGGGCCTCCTACAATGAGCAGTTCTTC.